In this sample, the clone carrying this TCR beta chain turned up once. What it binds is not known. The sample originates from a study of cytomegalovirus exposure and HLA in healthy donors. Study-level information: Of around 400 genotyped donors, about 80% grouped in the Caucasian-associated ancestry cluster. Study-wide results and limits: Generally TCR sequences proved uncommon, though certain public TCRs appeared in numerous donors. Based on reports, TCR beta sequences accurately predicted HLA-A and HLA-B alleles for most subjects.

The CDR3 has 14 residues. Germline values: CDR1 GTSNPN, CDR2 SVGIG (reference sequence). Primers for the PCR totalled 60 Vbeta and 13 Jbeta. Study processing details: Unique TCR beta chains numbered approximately 80 million in a later analysis, with around 11 million shared. Profiling relied on immunoSEQ multiplex PCR, and the TCRdb table lists in-frame clones only, not all of them. The D gene and trimming were derived from the DNA, and the V and J assignments and clone size from that table. The table shows fewer than 250,000 clones, with about 80% occurring only once. Sequenced input: PBMCs. The rearrangement links TRBV30 to TRBJ2-7, with TRBD2 matching 10 bases. The receptor was isolated from a woman aged 35 to 49 in good health and CMV-seronegative. The CDR3 reads CTGELAGVPYEQYV. In DNA, the CDR3 is TGTACCGGCGAGCTAGCGGGAGTCCCCTACGAGCAGTACGTC.